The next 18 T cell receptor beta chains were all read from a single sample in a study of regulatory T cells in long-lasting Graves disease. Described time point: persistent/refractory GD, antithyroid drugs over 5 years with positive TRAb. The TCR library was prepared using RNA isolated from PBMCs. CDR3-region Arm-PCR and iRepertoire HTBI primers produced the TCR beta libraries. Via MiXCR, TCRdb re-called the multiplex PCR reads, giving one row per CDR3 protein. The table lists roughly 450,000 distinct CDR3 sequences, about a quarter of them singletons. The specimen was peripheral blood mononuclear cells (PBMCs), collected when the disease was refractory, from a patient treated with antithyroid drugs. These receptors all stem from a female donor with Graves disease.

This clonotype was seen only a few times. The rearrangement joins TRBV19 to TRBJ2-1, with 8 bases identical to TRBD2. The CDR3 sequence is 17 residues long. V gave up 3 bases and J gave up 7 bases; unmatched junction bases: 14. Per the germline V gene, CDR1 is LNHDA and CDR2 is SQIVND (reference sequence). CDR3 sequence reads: CASSMRDLAGKRNEQFF. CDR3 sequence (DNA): TGTGCCAGTAGTATGAGAGATCTAGCGGGCAAACGGAATGAGCAGTTCTTC.

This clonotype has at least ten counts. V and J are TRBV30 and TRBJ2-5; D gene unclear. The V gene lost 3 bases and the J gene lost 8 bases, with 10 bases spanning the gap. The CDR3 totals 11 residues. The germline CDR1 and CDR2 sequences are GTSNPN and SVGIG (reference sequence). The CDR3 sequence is CAWRARDTQYF. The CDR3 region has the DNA TGTGCCTGGAGAGCAAGAGATACCCAGTACTTC. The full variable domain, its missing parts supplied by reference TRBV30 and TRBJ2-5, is SQTIHQWPATLVQPVGSPLSLECTVEGTSNPNLYWYRQAAGRGLQLLFYSVGIGQISSEVPQNLSASRPQDRQFILSSKKLLLSDSGFYLCAWRARDTQYFGPGTRLLVL.

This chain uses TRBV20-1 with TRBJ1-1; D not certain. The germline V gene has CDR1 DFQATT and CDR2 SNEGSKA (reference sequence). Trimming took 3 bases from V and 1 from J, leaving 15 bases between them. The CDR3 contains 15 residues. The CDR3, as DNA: TGCAGTGCTAGGGCTACCTCTCGTCGGAACACTGAAGCTTTCTTT. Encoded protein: CSARATSRRNTEAFF.

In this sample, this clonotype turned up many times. The CDR3 sequence is CASSRGGLDIQYF. For the CDR3, the DNA is TGTGCCAGCAGCCGGGGAGGGTTGGACATTCAGTACTTC. V and J are TRBV3-1 and TRBJ2-4, with TRBD2 matching 7 bases. CDR3 size: 13 residues. The ends lost 4 bases at V and 8 bases at J; junction bases unmatched: 5. In germline, CDR1 is LGHDT, CDR2 YNNKEL (reference sequence).

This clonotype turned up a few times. The CDR3 here is CASSSHNRVVQETQYF. CDR3 nucleotide sequence: TGCGCCAGCAGCTCCCACAACAGGGTTGTCCAAGAGACCCAGTACTTC. V is TRBV5-1 and J is TRBJ2-5; D might be TRBD1 (6 bases). V dropped 3 bases and J dropped 1 base, with 16 bases sitting between them. Germline V CDR1 and CDR2: SGHRS, YFSETQ. The CDR3 extends over 16 amino acids.

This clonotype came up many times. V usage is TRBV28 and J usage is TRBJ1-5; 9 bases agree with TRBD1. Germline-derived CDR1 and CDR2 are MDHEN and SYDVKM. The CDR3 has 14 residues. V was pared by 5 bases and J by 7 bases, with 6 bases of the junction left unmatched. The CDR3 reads CASSPRDRVQPQHF. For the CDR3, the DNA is TGTGCCAGCAGTCCCCGGGACAGGGTCCAGCCCCAGCATTTT.

The CDR3: CASRGVGNTIYF. For the CDR3, the DNA is TGTGCCAGCAGGGGGGTCGGAAACACCATATATTTT. The chain combines TRBV2 with TRBJ1-3, with D tentatively TRBD1 (5 bases). This CDR3 has 12 residues. V was pared by 6 bases and J by 4 bases, with 7 bases between. Germline V gene sequence: CDR1 SNHLY, CDR2 FYNNEI.

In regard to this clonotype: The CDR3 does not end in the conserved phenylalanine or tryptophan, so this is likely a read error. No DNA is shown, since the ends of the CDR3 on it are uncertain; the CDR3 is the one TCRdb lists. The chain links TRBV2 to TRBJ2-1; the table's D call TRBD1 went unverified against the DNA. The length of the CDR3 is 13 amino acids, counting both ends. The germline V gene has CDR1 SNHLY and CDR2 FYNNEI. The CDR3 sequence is CASSESLPGRARV.

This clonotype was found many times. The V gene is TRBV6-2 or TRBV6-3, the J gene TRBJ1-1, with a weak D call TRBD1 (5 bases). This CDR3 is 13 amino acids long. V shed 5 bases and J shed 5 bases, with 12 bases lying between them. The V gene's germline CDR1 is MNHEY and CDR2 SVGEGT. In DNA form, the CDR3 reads TGTGCCAGCAGTGGGGGAGAAATTACTGAAGCTTTCTTT. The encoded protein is CASSGGEITEAFF.

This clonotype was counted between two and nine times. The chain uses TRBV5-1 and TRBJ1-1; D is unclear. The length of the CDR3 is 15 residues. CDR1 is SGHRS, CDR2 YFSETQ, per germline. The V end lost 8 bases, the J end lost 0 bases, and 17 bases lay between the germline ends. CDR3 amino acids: CASFQGNSMNTEAFF. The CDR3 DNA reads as TGCGCCAGTTTCCAAGGGAATAGCATGAACACTGAAGCTTTCTTT.

The CDR3 DNA reads as TGTGCCAGCTCACCTGCAGAGATGAACACTGAAGCTTTCTTT. The encoded protein is CASSPAEMNTEAFF. V is TRBV18 and J is TRBJ1-1; D call uncertain. This CDR3 is built from 14 residues. CDR1 is KGHSH and CDR2 is LQKENI in the germline V gene. Trimming shortened V by 3 bases and J by 0 bases, and 8 bases separated the two germline ends. Drawing the rest from reference TRBV18 and TRBJ1-1, the complete variable domain is NAGVMQNPRHLVRRRGQEARLRCSPMKGHSHVYWYRQLPEEGLKFMVYLQKENIIDESGMPKERFSAEFPKEGPSILRIQQVVRGDSAAYFCASSPAEMNTEAFFGQGTRLTVV.

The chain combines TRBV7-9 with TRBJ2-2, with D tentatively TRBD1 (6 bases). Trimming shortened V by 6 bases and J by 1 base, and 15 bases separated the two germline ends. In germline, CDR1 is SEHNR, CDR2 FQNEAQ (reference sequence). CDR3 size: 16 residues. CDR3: CASRLGASKNTGELFF. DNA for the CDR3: TGTGCCAGCAGGCTGGGGGCTAGCAAGAACACCGGGGAGCTGTTTTTT.

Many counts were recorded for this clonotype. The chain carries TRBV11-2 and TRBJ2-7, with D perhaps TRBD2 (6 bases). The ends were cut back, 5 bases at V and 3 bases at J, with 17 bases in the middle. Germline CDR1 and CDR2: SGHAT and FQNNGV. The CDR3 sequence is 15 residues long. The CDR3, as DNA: TGTGCCAGCAGCCTCACCTCGGGGCGGGACTACGAGCAGTACTTC. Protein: CASSLTSGRDYEQYF.

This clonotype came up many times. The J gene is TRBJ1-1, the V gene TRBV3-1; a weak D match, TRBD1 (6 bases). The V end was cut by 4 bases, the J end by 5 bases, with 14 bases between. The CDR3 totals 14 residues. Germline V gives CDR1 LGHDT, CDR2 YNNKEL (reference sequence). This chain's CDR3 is CASSPLVGGTEAFF. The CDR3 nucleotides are TGTGCCAGCAGCCCATTGGTAGGGGGGACTGAAGCTTTCTTT.

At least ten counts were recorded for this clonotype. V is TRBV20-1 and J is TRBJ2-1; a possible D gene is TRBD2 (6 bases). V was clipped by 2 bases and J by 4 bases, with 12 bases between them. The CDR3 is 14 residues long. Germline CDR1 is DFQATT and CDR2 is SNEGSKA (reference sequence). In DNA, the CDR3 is TGCAGTGCTAGAATGGCGGGGCTATACAATGAGCAGTTCTTC. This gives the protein CSARMAGLYNEQFF.

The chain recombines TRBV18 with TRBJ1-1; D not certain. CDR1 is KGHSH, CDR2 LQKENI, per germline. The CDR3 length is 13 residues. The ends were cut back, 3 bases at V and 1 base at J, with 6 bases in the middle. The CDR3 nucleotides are TGTGCCAGCTCACCGGCTGCGAACACTGAAGCTTTCTTT. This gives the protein CASSPAANTEAFF.

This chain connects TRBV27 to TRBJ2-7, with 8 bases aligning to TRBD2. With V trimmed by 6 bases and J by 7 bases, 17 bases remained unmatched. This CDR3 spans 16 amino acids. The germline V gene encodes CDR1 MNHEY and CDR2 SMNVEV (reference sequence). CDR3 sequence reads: CASSHGVSGTGGEQYF. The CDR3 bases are TGTGCCAGCAGCCACGGTGTCAGCGGGACGGGGGGGGAGCAGTACTTC.

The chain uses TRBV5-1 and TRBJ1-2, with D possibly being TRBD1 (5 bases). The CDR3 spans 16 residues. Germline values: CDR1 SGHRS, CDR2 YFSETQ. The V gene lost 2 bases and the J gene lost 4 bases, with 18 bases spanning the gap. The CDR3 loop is CASSFDQGTNFYGYTF. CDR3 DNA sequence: TGCGCCAGCAGCTTCGACCAAGGGACTAATTTCTATGGCTACACCTTC.